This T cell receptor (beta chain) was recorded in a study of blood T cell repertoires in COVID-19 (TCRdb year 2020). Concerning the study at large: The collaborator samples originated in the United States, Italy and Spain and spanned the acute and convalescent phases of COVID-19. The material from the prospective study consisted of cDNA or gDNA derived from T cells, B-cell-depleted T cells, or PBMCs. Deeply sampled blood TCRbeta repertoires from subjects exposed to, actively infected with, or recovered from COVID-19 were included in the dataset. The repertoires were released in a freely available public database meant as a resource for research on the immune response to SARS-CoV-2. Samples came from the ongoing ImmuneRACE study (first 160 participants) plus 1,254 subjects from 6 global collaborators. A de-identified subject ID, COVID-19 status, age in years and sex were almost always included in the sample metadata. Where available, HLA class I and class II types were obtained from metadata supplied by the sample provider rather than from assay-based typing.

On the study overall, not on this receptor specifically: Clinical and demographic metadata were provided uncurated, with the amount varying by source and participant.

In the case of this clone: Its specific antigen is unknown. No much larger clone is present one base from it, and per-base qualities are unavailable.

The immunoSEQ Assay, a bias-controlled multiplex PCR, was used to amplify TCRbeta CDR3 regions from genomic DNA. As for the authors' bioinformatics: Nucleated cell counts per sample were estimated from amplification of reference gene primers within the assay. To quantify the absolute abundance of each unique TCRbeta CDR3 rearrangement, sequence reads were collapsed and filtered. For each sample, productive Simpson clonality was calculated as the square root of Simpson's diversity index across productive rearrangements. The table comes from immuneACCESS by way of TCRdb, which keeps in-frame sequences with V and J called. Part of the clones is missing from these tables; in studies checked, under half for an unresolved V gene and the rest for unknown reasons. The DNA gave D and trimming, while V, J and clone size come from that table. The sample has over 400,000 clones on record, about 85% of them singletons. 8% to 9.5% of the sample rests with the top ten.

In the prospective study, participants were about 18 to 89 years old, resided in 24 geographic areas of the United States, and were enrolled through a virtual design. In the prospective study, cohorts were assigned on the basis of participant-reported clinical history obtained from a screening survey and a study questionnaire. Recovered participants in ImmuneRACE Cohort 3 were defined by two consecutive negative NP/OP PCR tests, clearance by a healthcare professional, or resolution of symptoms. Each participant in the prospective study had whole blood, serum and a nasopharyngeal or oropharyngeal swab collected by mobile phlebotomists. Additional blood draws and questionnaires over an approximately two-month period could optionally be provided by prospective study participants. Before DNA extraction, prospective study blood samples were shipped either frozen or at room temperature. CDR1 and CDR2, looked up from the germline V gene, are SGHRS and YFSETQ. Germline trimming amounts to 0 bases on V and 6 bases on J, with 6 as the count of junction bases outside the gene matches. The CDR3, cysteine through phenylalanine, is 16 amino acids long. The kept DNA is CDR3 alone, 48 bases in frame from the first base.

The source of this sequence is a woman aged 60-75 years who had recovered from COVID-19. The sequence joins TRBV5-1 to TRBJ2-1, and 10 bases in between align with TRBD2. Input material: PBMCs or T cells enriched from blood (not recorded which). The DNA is TGCGCCAGCAGCTTGGCCGGGTTAGCGGGGGGCAATGAGCAGTTCTTC. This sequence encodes CASSLAGLAGGNEQFF. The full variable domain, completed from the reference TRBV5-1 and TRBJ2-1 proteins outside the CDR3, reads KAGVTQTPRYLIKTRGQQVTLSCSPISGHRSVSWYQQTPGQGLQFLFEYFSETQRNKGNFPGRFSGRQFSNSRSEMNVSTLELGDSALYLCASSLAGLAGGNEQFFGPGTRLTVL.